A single sample is the source of the 14 T cell receptor beta chains below, sequenced in a study of T-cell memory formation after mild COVID-19. TCRdb analysed the 5' RACE reads with MiXCR anew, one entry per CDR3 protein. This sample has around 500,000 distinct CDR3 sequences, with 18% found just once. Sequencing used PBMCs or a T cell subset sorted from them (not recorded which). The source is an adult woman who had mild COVID-19 (a few samples of this study predate the infection). Cell type and time point are not known.

This clonotype was counted between two and nine times. V is TRBV21-1 and J is TRBJ2-7. TRBV21-1 is listed as a pseudogene. The CDR3 has 12 amino acids. CDR3 sequence: CASSKVTYEQYF. In DNA, the CDR3 is TGTGCCAGCAGCAAAGTCACCTACGAGCAGTACTTC.

This clonotype came up a few times. This CDR3 reads CASSYDGRTYNEQFF. The CDR3 region has the DNA TGTGCCAGCAGTTACGACGGGAGGACCTACAATGAGCAGTTCTTC. V gene TRBV6-5 combines with J gene TRBJ2-1, with 7 bases lining up with TRBD2. CDR3 length: 15 amino acids. Germline CDR1 MNHEY, CDR2 SVGAGI. The V segment lost 2 bases and the J segment 2 bases; nucleotides outside the gene matches: 3.

The chain employs TRBV6-5 and TRBJ2-3; weak D call: TRBD1 (6 bases). Trimming removed 7 bases at V and 0 bases at J, with 11 bases between. The germline CDR1 and CDR2 sequences are MNHEY and SVGAGI. The CDR3 loop spans 14 amino acids. As DNA, the CDR3 is TGTGCCAGCAACAGGGCCCAAAGCACAGATACGCAGTATTTT. Its protein product is CASNRAQSTDTQYF.

This clonotype was recorded a few times. The chain is built from TRBV12-3 or TRBV12-4 and TRBJ1-1, with TRBD1 matching 9 bases. This CDR3 is 14 amino acids long. J lost 1 base, V lost 10 bases, and 7 bases had no gene match. The CDR3 here is CAITRDRENTEAFF. The CDR3 DNA reads as TGTGCCATAACCCGGGACAGGGAGAACACTGAAGCTTTCTTT.

In its sample, this clonotype was seen a few times. V and J are TRBV6-5 and TRBJ2-1, with D possibly matching TRBD1 (6 bases). The germline CDR1 and CDR2 sequences are MNHEY and SVGAGI. The V gene lost 5 bases and the J gene lost 6 bases, with 11 bases spanning the gap. This CDR3 spans 13 amino acids. This CDR3 is CASSTGQTNEQFF. The DNA of the CDR3 is TGTGCCAGCAGTACCGGACAGACCAATGAGCAGTTCTTC.

This clonotype has just a few counts. The chain recombines TRBV4-3 with TRBJ2-7, with TRBD2 matching 7 bases. The CDR3 has 16 residues. The ends lost 1 base at V and 2 bases at J; junction bases unmatched: 8. Per germline, CDR1 LGHNA and CDR2 YSLEER. CDR3 in amino acids: CASSQVFSGEAYEQYF. CDR3 nucleotide sequence: TGCGCCAGCAGCCAAGTCTTCAGCGGGGAAGCCTACGAGCAGTACTTC.

In its sample, this clonotype was seen a few times. This sequence joins TRBV4-1 and TRBJ1-2; the D is unclear. Germline loops: CDR1 MGHRA, CDR2 YSYEKL. CDR3 length: 16 residues. V gave up 4 bases and J gave up 2 bases, with 17 bases separating them. The chain's CDR3 is CASSPAGMGVNYGYTF. In DNA, the CDR3 is TGCGCCAGCAGCCCAGCCGGGATGGGAGTCAACTATGGCTACACCTTC.

The chain has TRBV12-3 or TRBV12-4 and TRBJ2-2, with 9 bases fitting TRBD1. The length of the CDR3 is 14 residues. V trimming: 5 bases; J trimming: 6 bases; junction bases outside the gene matches: 4. CDR3 amino acids: CASSPRTGAGELFF. The CDR3 region has the DNA TGTGCCAGCAGTCCTCGGACAGGGGCCGGGGAGCTGTTTTTT.

The sample holds a few counts of this clonotype. This chain links TRBV11-1 with TRBJ2-1; perhaps TRBD1 as D (5 bases). This CDR3 comprises 13 residues. Trimming stripped 5 bases from V and 6 bases from J, with 11 bases between. The germline V gene has CDR1 SGHAT and CDR2 FQDESV (reference sequence). The CDR3 nucleotides are TGTGCCAGCAGCCAGGGAATAATCAATGAGCAGTTCTTC. This translates into CASSQGIINEQFF. The full variable domain, with the rest looked up from reference TRBV11-1 and TRBJ2-1, is EAEVAQSPRYKITEKSQAVAFWCDPISGHATLYWYRQILGQGPELLVQFQDESVVDDSQLPKDRFSAERLKGVDSTLKIQPAELGDSAMYLCASSQGIINEQFFGPGTRLTVL.

This clonotype came up a few times. V and J are TRBV18 and TRBJ2-7; no reliable D call. Germline lookup yields CDR1 KGHSH and CDR2 LQKENI. The CDR3 length is 12 residues. Trimming stripped 3 bases from V and 6 bases from J, with 9 bases between. The CDR3 sequence: CASSPDWGEQYF. The CDR3 DNA is TGTGCCAGCTCACCGGATTGGGGCGAGCAGTACTTC.

V usage is TRBV25-1 and J usage is TRBJ2-2; 7 nucleotides agree with TRBD1. Germline trimming cut 2 bases from V and 4 bases from J; bases unmatched to any gene: 16. The germline V gene encodes CDR1 MGHDK and CDR2 SYGVNS. This CDR3 contains 19 residues. The CDR3 spells CASSEEPGTGDPATGELFF. The DNA for the CDR3 is TGTGCCAGCAGTGAAGAACCCGGAACAGGGGATCCTGCCACCGGGGAGCTGTTTTTT.

This sequence joins TRBV12-5 and TRBJ2-3, with a possible D match to TRBD2 (6 bases). The CDR3 has 11 amino acids. CDR1 is LGHNT and CDR2 is FRNRAP in the germline V gene. Trimming left V 7 bases short and J 8 bases short, with 10 bases between. CDR3 in amino acids: CASAGEVTQYF. In DNA form, the CDR3 reads TGTGCTAGTGCGGGGGAAGTTACGCAGTATTTT.

This chain uses TRBV20-1 with TRBJ2-7; TRBD1 aligns across 8 bases. J lost 1 base, V lost 6 bases, and 2 bases had no gene match. The V gene's germline CDR1 is DFQATT and CDR2 SNEGSKA (reference sequence). The CDR3 length is 12 residues. The CDR3 is CSATGDSYEQYF. In nucleotides, the CDR3 is TGCAGTGCGACAGGGGATTCCTACGAGCAGTACTTC.

This clonotype came up a few times. V usage is TRBV29-1 and J usage is TRBJ2-2; D call uncertain. V lost 2 bases and J 3 bases, leaving 10 bases between the germline ends. The CDR3 consists of 14 residues. CDR1 SQVTM and CDR2 ANQGSEA come from the germline V gene. CDR3 loop: CSVESRGDTGELFF. In DNA, the CDR3 is TGCAGCGTTGAAAGTAGAGGTGACACCGGGGAGCTGTTTTTT.